Shown below are 5 T cell receptor beta chains from a single sample sequenced in a study of shared clonotypes between healthy human individuals. Some clones are missing from TCRdb's copy, which holds only in-frame ones; the method was immunoSEQ multiplex PCR. Among roughly 1,500,000 clones, 95% to 99% were seen once, and the ten largest hold roughly 0.45%. Sequenced sample: naive CD4+ T cells sorted from blood. Stated subset: CD45RA+ positively selected. The receptor set was obtained from a man in his thirties or forties in good health.

This chain joins TRBV18 and TRBJ2-7, with D possibly matching TRBD1 (7 bases). The CDR3 spans 15 residues. V lost 6 bases to trimming and J lost 1 base, with 16 bases between them. Germline values: CDR1 KGHSH, CDR2 LQKENI. CDR3 in DNA: TGTGCCAGCTCCCCGAGGGGGGACAGTTCCTACGAGCAGTACTTC. It yields the protein CASSPRGDSSYEQYF.

The V and J genes are TRBV18 and TRBJ2-5, with D possibly being TRBD2 (5 bases). CDR3 size: 15 residues. Per germline, CDR1 KGHSH and CDR2 LQKENI. Trimming cost V 1 base and J 1 base, with 10 bases left between them. The CDR3 loop reads CASSPQRTVQETQYF. The DNA for the CDR3 is TGTGCCAGCTCACCACAGCGGACGGTCCAAGAGACCCAGTACTTC.

This chain uses TRBV5-8 with TRBJ2-7; no definite D call. Trimming removed 0 bases from V and 13 bases from J, with 23 bases in between. CDR3 length: 15 residues. Germline V CDR1 and CDR2: SGHTS, YDEGEE. CDR3 sequence: CASSLEVRMDVNRYF. Written as DNA, the CDR3 is TGTGCCAGCAGCTTGGAAGTGAGGATGGATGTAAACCGTTACTTC. Full variable domain (outside the CDR3, taken from reference TRBV5-8 and TRBJ2-7): EAGVTQSPTHLIKTRGQQATLRCSPISGHTSVYWYQQALGLGLQFLLWYDEGEERNRGNFPPRFSGRQFPNYSSELNVNALELEDSALYLCASSLEVRMDVNRYFGPGTRLTVT.

This sequence joins TRBV11-2 and TRBJ2-3, with no clear D. The CDR3 has 15 amino acids. The germline V gene has CDR1 SGHAT and CDR2 FQNNGV. Trimming removed 4 bases from V and 0 bases from J, with 11 bases in between. The CDR3 DNA reads as TGTGCCAGCAGCTCGATAACCCCTAGCACAGATACGCAGTATTTT. Its translation: CASSSITPSTDTQYF.

This sequence joins TRBV28 and TRBJ1-4; possibly TRBD1 for D (6 bases). The germline CDR1 and CDR2 sequences are MDHEN and SYDVKM. CDR3 length equals 14 residues. V gave up 3 bases and J gave up 5 bases, with 10 bases separating them. The CDR3 region is CASSFRGHNEKLFF. The CDR3, as DNA: TGTGCCAGCAGTTTCAGGGGCCACAATGAAAAACTGTTTTTT.